The sequence of this T cell receptor beta chain was determined in a study of sequential checkpoint blockade in melanoma. The overall study: First-line arms were nivolumab then ipilimumab, or the reverse, randomized 1:1. TCRbeta immunosequencing was performed on DNA from over 90 pretreatment melanoma tumor samples. Matched biopsies came pretreatment and at week 13 for approximately 22 patients.

Treatment defined: randomized to nivolumab then ipilimumab (arm A) or the reverse (arm B). No patient had prior DNA-damaging chemotherapy. Assay used: immunoSEQ multiplex PCR; TCRdb lists only in-frame clones, some missing. In the table there are several hundred clones, approximately 25% of which are singletons. The TCR sequence derives from a human donor with melanoma. The sample consisted of tumor tissue (inferred from file names), taken from a patient given nivolumab and ipilimumab in sequence.

The CDR3 protein is CSVEGLRSTDTQYF. CDR3 coding DNA: TGCAGCGTTGAGGGCCTAAGGTCGACAGATACGCAGTATTTT. The chain employs TRBV29-1 and TRBJ2-3; D not resolved. This CDR3 contains 14 residues. Germline assignment: CDR1 SQVTM and CDR2 ANQGSEA. The V and J ends lost 3 bases and 3 bases respectively, with 13 bases between them.